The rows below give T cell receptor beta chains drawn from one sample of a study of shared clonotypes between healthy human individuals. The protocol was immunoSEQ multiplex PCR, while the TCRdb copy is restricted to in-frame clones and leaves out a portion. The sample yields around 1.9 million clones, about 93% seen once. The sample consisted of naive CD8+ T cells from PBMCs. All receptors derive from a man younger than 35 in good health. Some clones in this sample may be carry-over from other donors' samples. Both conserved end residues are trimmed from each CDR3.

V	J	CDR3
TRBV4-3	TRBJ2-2	ASSQDEAGNTGELF
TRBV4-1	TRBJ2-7	ASSQRYRDRYEQY
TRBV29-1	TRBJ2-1	SVEGGRGYGSSYNEQF
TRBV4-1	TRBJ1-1	ASSQGDRANTEAF
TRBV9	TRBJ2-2	ASSVGLASTGELF
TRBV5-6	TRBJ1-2	ASSLMNYGYT
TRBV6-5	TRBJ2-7	ASSPPGAPYEQY
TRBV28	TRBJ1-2	ASSPVGEAYGYT
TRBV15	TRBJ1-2	ATSWSRANYGYT
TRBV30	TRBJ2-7	AWSLQGFNEQY
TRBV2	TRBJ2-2	ASSVGQTANTGELF
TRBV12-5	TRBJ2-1	ASGRLGYNEQF
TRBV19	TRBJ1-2	ASTAGWAVQGYT
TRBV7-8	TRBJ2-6	ASRPTSAWANVLT
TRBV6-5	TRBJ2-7	ASSTGHPLEQY
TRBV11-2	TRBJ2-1	ASSFAGGDGNEQF
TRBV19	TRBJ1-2	ASSQIRDTLGYHGYT
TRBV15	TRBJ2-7	ATSSQWGTGDNEQY
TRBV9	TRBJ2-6	ASSGLAGLYPSGANVLT
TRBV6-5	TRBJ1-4	ASSYSEEDEKLF
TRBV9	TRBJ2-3	ASSVAAGSTDTQY
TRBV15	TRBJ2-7	ATSGGGGMGGRESEQY
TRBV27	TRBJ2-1	ASSLGTVGPNEQF
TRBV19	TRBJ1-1	ASSPLRRPDEAF
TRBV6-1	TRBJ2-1	ASSEAPWLYNEQF
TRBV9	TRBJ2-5	ASSASGSQETQY
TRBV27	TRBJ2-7	ASSRSRGGYEQY
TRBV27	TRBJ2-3	ASSFPTSGRPLYTDTQY
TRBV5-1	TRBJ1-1	ASSSNTEAF
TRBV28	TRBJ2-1	ASRYGLAVRNEQF
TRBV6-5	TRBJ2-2	ASSYSGPNTGELF
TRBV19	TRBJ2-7	ASSIIFGGGSYEQY
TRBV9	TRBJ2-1	ASSVAGLAGEQF
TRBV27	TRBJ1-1	ASSLLWGARDTEAF
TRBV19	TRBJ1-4	ASSRGVAGGNEKLF
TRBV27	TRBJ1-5	ASSPGQGYSNQPQH
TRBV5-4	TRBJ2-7	ASSDRQGAQSEQY
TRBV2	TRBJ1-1	ASSEVQGMNTEAF
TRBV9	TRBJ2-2	ASSVEERPNTGELF
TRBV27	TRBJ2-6	ASSLSPPTAGGAGANVLT
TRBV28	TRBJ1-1	ASSLWTGQVSWNTEAF
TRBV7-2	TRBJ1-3	ASSPVTGNTIY
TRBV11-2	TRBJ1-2	ASSLDRNWGSNYGYT
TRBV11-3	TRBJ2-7	ASSSGRGPSYEQY
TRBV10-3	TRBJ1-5	AIRGEQGLQPQH
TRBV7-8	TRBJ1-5	ASSLLGRLSNQPQH
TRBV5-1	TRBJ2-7	ASSTNPGVGSSYEQY
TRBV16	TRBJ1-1	ASSPKEAENTEAF
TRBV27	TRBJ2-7	ASSARSLLYEQY
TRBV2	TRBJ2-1	ASSGTSARVDNEQF
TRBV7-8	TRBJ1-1	ASSPLSLRVRSTEAF
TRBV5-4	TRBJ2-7	ASSLATGQGLDYEQY
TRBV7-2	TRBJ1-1	ASSSSPGANTEAF
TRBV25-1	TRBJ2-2	ASSEYGQSNTGELF
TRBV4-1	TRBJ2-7	ASSQDRDRDYEQY
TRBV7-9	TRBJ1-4	ASSLNRGGADEKLF
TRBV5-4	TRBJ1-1	ASSLVLAGNTEAF
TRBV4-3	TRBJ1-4	ASSQRTGGEKLF
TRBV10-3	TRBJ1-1	AISGSLNTEAF